Below are 25 T cell receptor beta chains sequenced from a single sample in a study of blood T cells in healthy people across ages. A second PCR, run for about 7 to 11 cycles, used a sample-barcoded 5' primer plus a J-beta primer mix. Using its own MiXCR run on the 5' RACE reads, TCRdb lists one record per CDR3 protein. This table has hundreds of thousands of distinct CDR3 sequences, about 29% appearing once. This sample was also put to use in a study of T cells of mothers and their children.

Sequences were obtained from blood. These receptors were collected from a boy younger than 10 in good health.

The J gene is TRBJ1-2, the V gene TRBV21-1; TRBD1, as called in the table, went unchecked against the DNA. TRBV21-1 is a known pseudogene. This CDR3 is built from 16 residues. CDR3 loop: CASSKNGGATLYGYTF. DNA of the CDR3: TGTGCCAGCAGCAAGAATGGGGGGGCCACACTATATGGCTACACCTTC.

This clonotype has more than one count but fewer than ten. This chain joins TRBV18 and TRBJ1-2; no definite D call. This CDR3 is 15 amino acids long. The ends were cut back, 3 bases at V and 4 bases at J, with 15 bases in the middle. The germline gives CDR1 KGHSH, CDR2 LQKENI. The chain's CDR3 is CASSPNLESFYGYTF. DNA of the CDR3: TGTGCCAGCTCACCTAATTTGGAGTCCTTCTATGGCTACACCTTC.

J is TRBJ2-3 and V is TRBV5-1; the D is unclear. Germline-derived CDR1 and CDR2 are SGHRS and YFSETQ. The ends were cut back, 7 bases at V and 2 bases at J, with 14 bases in the middle. This CDR3 is built from 14 residues. Written as DNA, the CDR3 is TGCGCCAGCCGAGGAGAGGTACACACAGATACGCAGTATTTT. It yields the protein CASRGEVHTDTQYF.

Ten or more counts support this clonotype. V usage is TRBV5-1 and J usage is TRBJ2-5; D is possibly TRBD1 (5 bases). Germline assignment: CDR1 SGHRS and CDR2 YFSETQ. This CDR3 is 14 amino acids long. V lost 1 base, J lost 0 bases, and 7 bases lay in between. The CDR3 loop reads CASSLRTNQETQYF. DNA of the CDR3: TGCGCCAGCAGCTTGAGGACAAACCAAGAGACCCAGTACTTC. Drawing the rest from reference TRBV5-1 and TRBJ2-5, the complete variable domain is KAGVTQTPRYLIKTRGQQVTLSCSPISGHRSVSWYQQTPGQGLQFLFEYFSETQRNKGNFPGRFSGRQFSNSRSEMNVSTLELGDSALYLCASSLRTNQETQYFGPGTRLLVL.

This chain links TRBV30 with TRBJ2-5; D is undetermined. The CDR3 has 13 amino acids. Germline V gene sequence: CDR1 GTSNPN, CDR2 SVGIG (reference sequence). Between the trimmed V and J ends, which lost 0 bases and 2 bases, there was a span of 7 bases. Here the CDR3 DNA reads TGTGCCTGGAGTGTAGCGCTTCAAGAGACCCAGTACTTC. This codes for CAWSVALQETQYF.

This clonotype has a handful of counts. The rearrangement uses TRBV19 and TRBJ1-1; 7 bases map to TRBD1. Germline trimming cut 6 bases from V and 8 bases from J; bases unmatched to any gene: 3. Germline lookup yields CDR1 LNHDA and CDR2 SQIVND (reference sequence). The CDR3 sequence is 11 residues long. The chain's CDR3 is CASRQGNEAFF. The CDR3 DNA reads TGTGCCAGTAGACAGGGGAACGAAGCTTTCTTT.

The chain uses TRBV6-1 and TRBJ1-2; 7 positions match TRBD1. Germline CDR1 MNHNS, CDR2 SASEGT. The CDR3 has 13 residues. J gave up 6 bases and V 5 bases, and 6 bases lay outside the gene matches. CDR3 in amino acids: CASSRQGSDGYTF. CDR3 DNA sequence: TGTGCCAGCAGTCGACAGGGAAGTGATGGCTACACCTTC.

Only a few counts were recorded for this clonotype. This sequence joins TRBV7-9 and TRBJ2-3; 7 bases fit TRBD2. V gave up 8 bases and J gave up 1 base; unmatched junction bases: 6. Germline CDR1 is SEHNR and CDR2 is FQNEAQ (reference sequence). The CDR3 totals 14 residues. The CDR3 sequence is CASGLAGRTDTQYF. The CDR3 region has the DNA TGTGCCAGCGGATTAGCGGGTCGCACAGATACGCAGTATTTT. The full variable domain, in which reference TRBV7-9 and TRBJ2-3 provide the parts outside the CDR3, is DTGVSQNPRHKITKRGQNVTFRCDPISEHNRLYWYRQTLGQGPEFLTYFQNEAQLEKSRLLSDRFSAERPKGSFSTLEIQRTEQGDSAMYLCASGLAGRTDTQYFGPGTRLTVL.

The chain uses TRBV14 and TRBJ2-1; D gene uncertain. V dropped 4 bases and J dropped 3 bases, with 7 bases sitting between them. Germline V CDR1 and CDR2: SGHDN, FVKESK. This CDR3 has 13 residues. The CDR3 DNA reads TGTGCCAGCAGCCGGGTCGTCTACAATGAGCAGTTCTTC. Protein product: CASSRVVYNEQFF.

This clonotype was found a few times. The rearrangement joins TRBV10-3 to TRBJ2-2; TRBD2 matches at 9 bases. The ends lost 2 bases at V and 7 bases at J; junction bases unmatched: 8. The CDR3 has 16 residues. Germline V CDR1 and CDR2: ENHRY, SYGVKD. This CDR3 is CAISEARAGGNGELFF. The CDR3 nucleotides are TGTGCCATCAGTGAGGCAAGAGCGGGGGGCAACGGGGAGCTGTTTTTT.

There are a few counts of this clonotype. The V gene is TRBV7-8, the J gene TRBJ2-5; 10 positions match TRBD1. The closer fit of TRBJ2-1 to the DNA end suggests the J call may be wrong. CDR3 length: 18 amino acids. Germline V gene data show CDR1 as SGHVS and CDR2 as FQNEAQ. CDR3 DNA sequence: TGTGCCAGCAGCTTCCGGCCTGGACAGGGGGGACTCGAGAATGAGCAGTTCTTC. This sequence encodes CASSFRPGQGGLENEQFF.

CDR3 amino acids: CATSRDRGRAYEQYF. The CDR3 DNA reads as TGTGCCACCAGCAGAGATCGGGGCAGAGCCTACGAGCAGTACTTC. The rearrangement links TRBV15 to TRBJ2-7; D tentatively fits TRBD1 or TRBD2 (5 bases each). Germline-derived CDR1 and CDR2 are LNHNV and YYDKDF (reference sequence). This CDR3 region has 15 residues. V dropped 0 bases and J dropped 2 bases, with 11 bases sitting between them. Variable domain in full (rest from reference TRBV15 and TRBJ2-7): DAMVIQNPRYQVTQFGKPVTLSCSQTLNHNVMYWYQQKSSQAPKLLFHYYDKDFNNEADTPDNFQSRRPNTSFCFLDIRSPGLGDTAMYLCATSRDRGRAYEQYFGPGTRLTVT.

The gene calls are TRBV4-1 and TRBJ1-4; no definite D call. The CDR3 length is 16 residues. V gave up 1 base and J gave up 6 bases, with 15 bases separating them. Germline assignment: CDR1 MGHRA and CDR2 YSYEKL. The CDR3 loop is CASSQVVGKVDEKLFF. Here the CDR3 DNA reads TGCGCCAGCAGCCAAGTGGTGGGAAAGGTTGATGAAAAACTGTTTTTT.

The chain combines TRBV7-9 with TRBJ2-3, with TRBD1 matching 7 bases. The V gene end was trimmed by 5 bases and the J gene end by 11 bases; junction bases not matched to a gene: 7. The CDR3 runs 12 residues. CDR1 and CDR2 from the germline V gene are SEHNR and FQNEAQ (reference sequence). CDR3 bases: TGTGCCAGCAGCCTCGACAGGGTGGTGCAGTATTTT. Translated, it gives CASSLDRVVQYF.

This clonotype has just a few counts. The rearrangement links TRBV20-1 to TRBJ2-5; TRBD2 is a possible D gene (6 bases). The J call could be wrong; TRBJ2-1 is a better fit for the DNA end. Germline loops: CDR1 DFQATT, CDR2 SNEGSKA (reference sequence). The length of the CDR3 is 14 residues. The CDR3 spells CSARGGGSYNEQFF. The CDR3 coding sequence is TGCAGTGCTAGGGGGGGTGGCTCCTACAATGAGCAGTTCTTC.

This clonotype was detected a few times. The chain is built from TRBV10-1 and TRBJ2-1, with 9 bases matching TRBD2. The DNA matches TRBJ2-7 better at its end, which makes the J call doubtful. This CDR3 has 14 residues. Germline CDR1 is WNHNN and CDR2 is SYGVQD (reference sequence). CDR3 DNA: TGCGCCAGCAGTCCTAGCGGGACGGGCCACGAGCAGTACTTC. Its translation: CASSPSGTGHEQYF.

The rearrangement links TRBV20-1 to TRBJ2-1, with 7 bases matching TRBD2. The trim removed 5 bases at V and 3 bases at J, leaving 19 bases unmatched. The CDR3 has 18 residues. CDR1 is DFQATT, CDR2 SNEGSKA, per germline (reference sequence). The CDR3 spells CSAYSGGSGLLRYNEQFF. CDR3 sequence (DNA): TGCAGTGCTTATTCTGGTGGTAGCGGGTTGCTTCGCTACAATGAGCAGTTCTTC.

This clonotype was found a few times. The chain links TRBV5-1 to TRBJ1-3; D remains unclear. Trimming took off 4 bases at V and 0 bases at J, with 8 bases between the two ends. Germline CDR1 is SGHRS and CDR2 is YFSETQ. This CDR3 comprises 14 residues. The CDR3 DNA is TGCGCCAGCAGCCCCACCGACTCTGGAAACACCATATATTTT. Translation gives CASSPTDSGNTIYF.

The V call is TRBV4-1, the J call TRBJ1-2; D gene uncertain. The CDR3 runs to 13 residues. V lost 0 bases to trimming and J lost 8 bases, with 10 bases between them. The V gene's germline CDR1 is MGHRA and CDR2 YSYEKL. The CDR3 coding sequence is TGCGCCAGCAGCCAAGATCGGGGTCTCGGCTACACCTTC. It codes for CASSQDRGLGYTF.

The chain uses TRBV9 and TRBJ2-2, with D possibly being TRBD2 (6 bases). Germline V gene data show CDR1 as SGDLS and CDR2 as YYNGEE. This CDR3 has 16 amino acids. Trimming stripped 4 bases from V and 4 bases from J, with 17 bases between. CDR3 sequence (DNA): TGTGCCAGCAGCCCCCTGGGGGGATACGGCACCGGGGAGCTGTTTTTT. Translated, it gives CASSPLGGYGTGELFF.

At least ten counts were recorded for this clonotype. The CDR3 is CASSLGGSGEETQYF. The CDR3 nucleotides read TGTGCCAGCAGTTTAGGCGGTAGCGGGGAAGAGACCCAGTACTTC. This chain links TRBV28 with TRBJ2-5; 8 bases line up with TRBD2. Germline CDR1 and CDR2: MDHEN and SYDVKM. The CDR3 is 15 amino acids. J lost 3 bases, V lost 2 bases, and 5 bases had no gene match. Supplemented by reference TRBV28 and TRBJ2-5, the full variable domain reads DVKVTQSSRYLVKRTGEKVFLECVQDMDHENMFWYRQDPGLGLRLIYFSYDVKMKEKGDIPEGYSVSREKKERFSLILESASTNQTSMYLCASSLGGSGEETQYFGPGTRLLVL.

CDR3 sequence (DNA): TGTGCCACCAGCAACGAGGGACAGGGATCCGAGCAGTACTTC. Translation: CATSNEGQGSEQYF. V is TRBV15 and J is TRBJ2-7; 9 nucleotides agree with TRBD1. Trimming took 4 bases from V and 6 from J; bases not matched to a gene: 7. The CDR3 covers 14 residues. Germline-derived CDR1 and CDR2 are LNHNV and YYDKDF (reference sequence).

This clonotype was detected only a few times. This chain joins TRBV6-5 and TRBJ2-5, with unresolved D. In germline, CDR1 is MNHEY, CDR2 SVGAGI. The V end lost 0 bases, the J end lost 1 base, and 3 bases lay between the germline ends. The CDR3 sequence is 13 residues long. DNA of the CDR3: TGTGCCAGCAGTTACTCGTTCCAAGAGACCCAGTACTTC. The encoded protein is CASSYSFQETQYF.

This clonotype was recorded a few times. This rearrangement joins TRBV20-1 to TRBJ2-1; TRBD2 aligns across 13 bases. Germline V CDR1 and CDR2: DFQATT, SNEGSKA (reference sequence). V trimming: 6 bases; J trimming: 0 bases; junction bases outside the gene matches: 5. The CDR3 sequence is 16 residues long. CDR3 residues: CSAMTSGGSSYNEQFF. As DNA, the CDR3 is TGCAGTGCCATGACTAGCGGGGGGAGCTCCTACAATGAGCAGTTCTTC.

This clonotype has just a few counts. The V gene is TRBV10-3, the J gene TRBJ2-5; TRBD1 agrees at 7 bases. The DNA end favors TRBJ2-7, so the J call may be wrong. Germline CDR1 and CDR2: ENHRY and SYGVKD. The CDR3 has 14 amino acids. The chain's CDR3 is CAIRKSTGLYEQYF. For the CDR3, the DNA is TGTGCCATCAGAAAATCGACAGGGCTCTACGAGCAGTACTTC.